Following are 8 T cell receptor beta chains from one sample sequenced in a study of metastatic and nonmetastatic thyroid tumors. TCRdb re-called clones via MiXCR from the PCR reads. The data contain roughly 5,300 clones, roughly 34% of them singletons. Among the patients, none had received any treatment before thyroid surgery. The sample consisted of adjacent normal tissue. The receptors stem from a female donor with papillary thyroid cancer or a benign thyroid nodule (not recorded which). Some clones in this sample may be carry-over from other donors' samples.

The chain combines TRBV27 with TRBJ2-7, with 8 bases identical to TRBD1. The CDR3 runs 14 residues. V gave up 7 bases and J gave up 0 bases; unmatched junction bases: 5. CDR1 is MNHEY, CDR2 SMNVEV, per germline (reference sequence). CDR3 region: CASTGQDSSYEQYF. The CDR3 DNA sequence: TGTGCCAGCACGGGACAGGATAGCTCCTACGAGCAGTACTTC.

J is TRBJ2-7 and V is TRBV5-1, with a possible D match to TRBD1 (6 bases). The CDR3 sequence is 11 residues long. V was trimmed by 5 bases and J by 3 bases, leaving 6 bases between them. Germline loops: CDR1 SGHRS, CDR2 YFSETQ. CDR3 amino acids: CASRQGYEQYF. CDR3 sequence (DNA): TGCGCCAGCAGACAGGGCTACGAGCAGTACTTC.

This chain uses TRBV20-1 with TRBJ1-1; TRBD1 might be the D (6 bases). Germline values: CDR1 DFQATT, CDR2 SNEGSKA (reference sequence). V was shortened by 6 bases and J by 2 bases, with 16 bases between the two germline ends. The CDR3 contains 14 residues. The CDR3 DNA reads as TGCAGTGCCCGGAAAGGAGGGGGAAACACTGAAGCTTTCTTT. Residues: CSARKGGGNTEAFF.

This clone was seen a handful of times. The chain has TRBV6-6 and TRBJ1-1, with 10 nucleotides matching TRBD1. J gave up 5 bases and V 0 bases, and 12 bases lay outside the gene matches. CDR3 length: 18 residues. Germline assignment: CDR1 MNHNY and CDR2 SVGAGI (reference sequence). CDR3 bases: TGTGCCAGCAGTTACTCGACAGGGGGCGCGGTCGGTGGGACTGAAGCTTTCTTT. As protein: CASSYSTGGAVGGTEAFF.

CDR3 DNA: TGTGCCAGCAGTGGACAGGGTGGTGGGCGGGACAAATTATACGAGCAGTACTTC. This gives the protein CASSGQGGGRDKLYEQYF. The chain is built from TRBV28 and TRBJ2-7; 8 bases align to TRBD1. The CDR3 spans 18 residues. Germline loops: CDR1 MDHEN, CDR2 SYDVKM. With V trimmed by 5 bases and J by 4 bases, 19 bases remained unmatched.

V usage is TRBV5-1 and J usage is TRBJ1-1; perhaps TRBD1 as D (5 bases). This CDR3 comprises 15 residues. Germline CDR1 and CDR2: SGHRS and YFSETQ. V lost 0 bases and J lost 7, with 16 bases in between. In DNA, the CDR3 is TGCGCCAGCAGCTTGGAGAGTTTCGGGACGGATGAAGCTTTCTTT. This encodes CASSLESFGTDEAFF. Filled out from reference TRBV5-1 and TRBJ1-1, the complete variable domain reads KAGVTQTPRYLIKTRGQQVTLSCSPISGHRSVSWYQQTPGQGLQFLFEYFSETQRNKGNFPGRFSGRQFSNSRSEMNVSTLELGDSALYLCASSLESFGTDEAFFGQGTRLTVV.

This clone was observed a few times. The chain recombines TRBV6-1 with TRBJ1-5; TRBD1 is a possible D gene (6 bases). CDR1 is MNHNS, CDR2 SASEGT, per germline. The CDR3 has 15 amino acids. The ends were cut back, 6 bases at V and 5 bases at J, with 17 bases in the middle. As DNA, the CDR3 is TGTGCCAGCAGGCCACAGGGCTCCCAGGATCAGCCCCAGCATTTT. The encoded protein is CASRPQGSQDQPQHF.

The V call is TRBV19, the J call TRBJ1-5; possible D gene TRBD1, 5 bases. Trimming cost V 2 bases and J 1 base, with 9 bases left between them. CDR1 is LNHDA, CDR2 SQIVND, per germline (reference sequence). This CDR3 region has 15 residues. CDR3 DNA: TGTGCCAGTAGTATAAGGGACGCCAGCAATCAGCCCCAGCATTTT. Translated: CASSIRDASNQPQHF.